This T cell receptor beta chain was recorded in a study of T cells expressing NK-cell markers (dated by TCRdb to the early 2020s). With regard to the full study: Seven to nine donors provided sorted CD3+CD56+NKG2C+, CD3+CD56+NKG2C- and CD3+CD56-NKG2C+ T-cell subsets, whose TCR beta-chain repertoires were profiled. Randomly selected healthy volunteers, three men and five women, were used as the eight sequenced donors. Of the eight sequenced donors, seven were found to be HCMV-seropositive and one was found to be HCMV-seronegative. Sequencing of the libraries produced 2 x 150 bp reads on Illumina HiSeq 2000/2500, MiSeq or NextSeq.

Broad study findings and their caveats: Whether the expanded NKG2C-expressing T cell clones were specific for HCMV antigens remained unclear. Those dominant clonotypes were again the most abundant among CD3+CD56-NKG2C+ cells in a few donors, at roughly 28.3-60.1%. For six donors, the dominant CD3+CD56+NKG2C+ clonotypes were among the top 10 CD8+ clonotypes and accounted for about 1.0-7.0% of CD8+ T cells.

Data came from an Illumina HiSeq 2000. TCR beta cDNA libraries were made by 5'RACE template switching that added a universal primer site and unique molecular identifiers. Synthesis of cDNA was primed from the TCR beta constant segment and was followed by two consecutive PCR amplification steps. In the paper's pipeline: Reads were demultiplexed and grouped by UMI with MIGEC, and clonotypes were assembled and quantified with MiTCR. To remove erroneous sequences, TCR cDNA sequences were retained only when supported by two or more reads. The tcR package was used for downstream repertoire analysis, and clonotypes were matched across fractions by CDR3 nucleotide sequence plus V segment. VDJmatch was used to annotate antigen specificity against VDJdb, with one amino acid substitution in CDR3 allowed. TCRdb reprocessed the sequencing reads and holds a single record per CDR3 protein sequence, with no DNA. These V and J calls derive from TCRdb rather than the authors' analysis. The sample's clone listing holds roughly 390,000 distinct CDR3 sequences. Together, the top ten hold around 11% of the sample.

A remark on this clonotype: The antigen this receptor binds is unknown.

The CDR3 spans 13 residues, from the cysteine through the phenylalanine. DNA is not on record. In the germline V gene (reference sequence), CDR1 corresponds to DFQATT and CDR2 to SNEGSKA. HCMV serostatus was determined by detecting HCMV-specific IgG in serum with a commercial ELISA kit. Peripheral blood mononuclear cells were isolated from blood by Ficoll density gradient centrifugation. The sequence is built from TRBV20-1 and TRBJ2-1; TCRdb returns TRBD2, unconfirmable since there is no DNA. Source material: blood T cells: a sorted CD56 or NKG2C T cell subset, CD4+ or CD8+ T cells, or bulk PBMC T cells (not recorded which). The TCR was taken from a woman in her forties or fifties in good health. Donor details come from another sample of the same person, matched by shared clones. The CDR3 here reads CSARREGSDEQFF.